Below are 11 T cell receptor beta chains sequenced from a single sample in a study of cytomegalovirus exposure and HLA in healthy donors. 60 Vbeta and 13 Jbeta primers were used in PCR. Produced via immunoSEQ multiplex PCR; TCRdb's table is partial and in-frame only. The data show roughly 180,000 clones, approximately 72% seen once. Sequenced sample: PBMCs. The receptors originated from a female donor in good health and CMV-seronegative.

A single count supports this clone. The V and J genes are TRBV19 and TRBJ1-1; no reliable D call. The CDR3 sequence is 12 residues long. Trimming cost V 11 bases and J 4 bases, with 14 bases left between them. The germline CDR1 and CDR2 sequences are LNHDA and SQIVND (reference sequence). CDR3 DNA: TGTGCCGTTTCGAGGTCTTTCACTGAAGCTTTCTTT. This codes for CAVSRSFTEAFF.

V and J are TRBV6-6 and TRBJ2-5; D is ambiguous. Trimming stripped 2 bases from V and 1 base from J, with 11 bases between. The CDR3 has 15 residues. Germline loops: CDR1 MNHNY, CDR2 SVGAGI (reference sequence). CDR3 bases: TGTGCCAGCAGTTACAGCCAAGCCTTCCAAGAGACCCAGTACTTC. Its translation is CASSYSQAFQETQYF.

The chain is built from TRBV7-2 and TRBJ1-2; no clear D. This CDR3 spans 13 amino acids. The germline V gene has CDR1 SGHTA and CDR2 FQGNSA. Trimming pared 1 base from V and 7 bases from J, leaving 10 bases between. CDR3 bases: TGTGCCAGCAGCTTAGGGGGAGTAGCTGGCTACACCTTC. This gives the protein CASSLGGVAGYTF.

The V and J genes are TRBV9 and TRBJ2-6, with D possibly matching TRBD1 (5 bases). Trimming took off 0 bases at V and 0 bases at J, with 16 bases between the two ends. Germline loops: CDR1 SGDLS, CDR2 YYNGEE. The CDR3 is 19 residues long. The CDR3 nucleotides read TGTGCCAGCAGCGTAGGGCAGGGTCGACCGTACTCTGGGGCCAACGTCCTGACTTTC. Protein: CASSVGQGRPYSGANVLTF.

The J gene is TRBJ1-1, the V gene TRBV4-2; D unclear. Trimming took 4 bases from V and 0 from J, leaving 9 bases between them. The germline CDR1 and CDR2 sequences are LGHNA and YNFKEQ. This CDR3 has 14 amino acids. CDR3 protein: CASSLGEVNTEAFF. The CDR3 nucleotides are TGTGCCAGCAGCCTCGGGGAGGTGAACACTGAAGCTTTCTTT.

This chain joins TRBV6-5 and TRBJ1-1; D is ambiguous. The V end was cut by 2 bases, the J end by 5 bases, with 12 bases between. Per the germline V gene, CDR1 is MNHEY and CDR2 is SVGAGI. The CDR3 has 14 amino acids. CDR3 in DNA: TGTGCCAGCAGTTACCGAGACGGGAGGACTGAAGCTTTCTTT. Translating gives CASSYRDGRTEAFF.

This clone was counted between two and nine times. The chain carries TRBV9 and TRBJ2-1; no definite D call. CDR1 SGDLS and CDR2 YYNGEE come from the germline V gene. The CDR3 contains 14 residues. Trimming removed 3 bases from V and 7 bases from J, with 14 bases in between. In nucleotides, the CDR3 is TGTGCCAGCAGCGATTCGAGGAGTAGGAATGAGCAGTTCTTC. The encoded protein is CASSDSRSRNEQFF.

The rearrangement uses TRBV28 and TRBJ1-3; tentatively, D is TRBD1 (5 bases). Germline V gene data show CDR1 as MDHEN and CDR2 as SYDVKM. V dropped 1 base and J dropped 4 bases, with 8 bases sitting between them. This CDR3 has 14 residues. CDR3 protein: CASSLLGVGNTIYF. The CDR3 region has the DNA TGTGCCAGCAGTTTATTAGGGGTGGGAAACACCATATATTTT.

The count of this clone is one. The chain combines TRBV6-6 with TRBJ1-1; the D gene is possibly TRBD1 (6 bases). Looked up from germline, CDR1 is MNHNY and CDR2 is SVGAGI (reference sequence). The CDR3 consists of 14 residues. Trimming cost V 2 bases and J 1 base, with 8 bases left between them. CDR3 in amino acids: CASSYGRGNTEAFF. In DNA, the CDR3 is TGTGCCAGCAGTTACGGCAGGGGGAACACTGAAGCTTTCTTT.

The rearrangement uses TRBV7-9 and TRBJ2-1, with TRBD1 as a possible D gene (6 bases). Deletions cut 1 base from V and 4 bases from J, with 11 bases between. The CDR3 contains 15 residues. CDR1 is SEHNR, CDR2 FQNEAQ, per germline (reference sequence). CDR3 bases: TGTGCCAGCAGCTTAGACAGGGCTCGGTACAATGAGCAGTTCTTC. Its translation: CASSLDRARYNEQFF.

The chain joins TRBV29-1 to TRBJ1-1; 12 bases map to TRBD1. Germline CDR1 reads SQVTM; CDR2 reads ANQGSEA. The J segment lost 6 bases and the V segment lost 4 bases, leaving 6 bases of the junction unmatched. The CDR3 contains 14 residues. The CDR3 region has the DNA TGCAGCGTTGTAGGGACAGGGGGCGCCCCTGAAGCTTTCTTT. It encodes CSVVGTGGAPEAFF.